This TCR beta chain was identified during a study of shared clonotypes between healthy human individuals. Study at large: Each donor's CD8 memory used one plate, CD8 naive two, each CD4 subset three. Study observations and caveats: Generally, naive subsets came out with larger estimated richness than memory subsets.

The investigators split CD4+ cells into a CD45RA+ naive subset and a CD45RA-negative memory subset. Concerning this clone: The antigen remains unidentified.

Replicate PCRs from sorted subsets contained around 190 ng DNA, which is around 30,000 T cell genomes. Produced via immunoSEQ multiplex PCR; TCRdb's table is partial and in-frame only. The repertoire consists of 2 million to 3 million clones, with 85% to 95% occurring once and the leading ten covering 0.13% to 0.15%. This CDR3 region has 16 residues. Germline CDR1 and CDR2: SGDLS and YYNGEE. Unmatched junction bases numbered 6, after V lost 5 bases and J lost 0 bases. The TCR was taken from a man younger than 35 in good health. Material: naive CD4+ T cells sorted from blood. Documented subset: CD45RA+ positively selected. The rearrangement uses TRBV9 and TRBJ2-7; TRBD2 agrees at 12 bases. The CDR3 nucleotides read TGTGCCAGCAGTCCTTCTAGCGGGAGGGCCTCCTACGAGCAGTACTTC. Protein: CASSPSSGRASYEQYF. The whole variable domain, filled in from reference TRBV9 and TRBJ2-7, reads DSGVTQTPKHLITATGQRVTLRCSPRSGDLSVYWYQQSLDQGLQFLIQYYNGEERAKGNILERFSAQQFPDLHSELNLSSLELGDSALYFCASSPSSGRASYEQYFGPGTRLTVT.